The sequence of this TCR beta chain was determined in a study of blood T cell repertoires in COVID-19. The CDR3 consists of 16 residues. CDR1 and CDR2 from the germline V gene are SNHLY and FYNNEI. With V trimmed by 3 bases and J by 2 bases, 8 bases remained unmatched. Original processing notes: Amplified reference gene primers provided the basis for estimating nucleated cell counts. Profiling relied on immunoSEQ multiplex PCR, and the TCRdb table lists in-frame clones only, not all of them. V and J calls and clone size come straight from that table; D and trimming were deduced from the DNA. The profile covers around 330,000 clones, with about 91% appearing a single time and 1.5% to 2% taken by the ten largest.

The rearrangement joins TRBV2 to TRBJ2-7, with TRBD2 matching over 9 bases. The sequencing sample was made of peripheral blood. The receptor comes from a woman in her 30s with COVID-19, enrolled during active disease. CDR3 sequence reads: CASSEGLAGRPYEQYF. Here the CDR3 DNA reads TGTGCCAGCAGTGAGGGGCTAGCGGGGAGACCCTACGAGCAGTACTTC.